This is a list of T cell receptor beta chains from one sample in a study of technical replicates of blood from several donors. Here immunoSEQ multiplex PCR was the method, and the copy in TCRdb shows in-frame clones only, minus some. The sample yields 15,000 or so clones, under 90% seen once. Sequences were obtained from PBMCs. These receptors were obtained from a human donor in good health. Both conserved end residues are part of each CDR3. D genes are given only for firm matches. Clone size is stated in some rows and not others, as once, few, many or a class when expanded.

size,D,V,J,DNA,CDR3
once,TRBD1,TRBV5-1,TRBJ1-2,TGCGCCAGCAGCTCAATACAGGGGCGCTATGGCTACACCTTC,CASSSIQGRYGYTF
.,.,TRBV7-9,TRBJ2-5,TGTGCCAGCAGCTTAGGGCAGGGGGACTTTCAAGAGACCCAGTACTTC,CASSLGQGDFQETQYF
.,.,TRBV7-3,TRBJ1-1,TGTGCCAGCAGCCGACAGGTGGGCACTGAAGCTTTCTTT,CASSRQVGTEAFF
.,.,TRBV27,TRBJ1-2,TGTGCCAGCAGTTTAACCCGGGGATCTAACTATGGCTACACCTTC,CASSLTRGSNYGYTF
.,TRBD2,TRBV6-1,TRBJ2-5,TGTGCCAGCAGTGGGGAGGGGAGGACTAGCGGGTTTCAAGAGACCCAGTACTTC,CASSGEGRTSGFQETQYF
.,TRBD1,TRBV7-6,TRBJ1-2,TGTGCCAGCAGCTCCAACCGGGACAGGAGGGCGTGGGGCTACACCTTC,CASSSNRDRRAWGYTF
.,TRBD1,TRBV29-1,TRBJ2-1,TGCAGCGCTCGTACCGGGACAGGGGTCAATGAGCAGTTCTTC,CSARTGTGVNEQFF
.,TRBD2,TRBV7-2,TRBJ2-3,TGTGCCAGCAGCATAGGACTAGCCCCAGATACGCAGTATTTT,CASSIGLAPDTQYF
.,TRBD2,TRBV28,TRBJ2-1,TGTGCCAGCAGGGCGGGAGGCTGGCAGTTCTTC,CASRAGGWQFF
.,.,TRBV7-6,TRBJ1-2,TGTGCCAGCAGCCCTAGCAGGGACAAAGCTAACTATGGCTACACCTTC,CASSPSRDKANYGYTF
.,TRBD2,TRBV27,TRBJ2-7,TGTGCCAGCATGTCCGCACCTATCCGGGAGGGGGTTGGTATAAGCTACGAGCAGTACTTC,CASMSAPIREGVGISYEQYF
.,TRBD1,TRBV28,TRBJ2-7,TGTGCCAGCGGGAAGGGACAGGGGGACGAGCAGTACTTC,CASGKGQGDEQYF
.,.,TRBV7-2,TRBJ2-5,TGTGCCAGCAGTTCGGGACGGGGGGAGACCCAGTACTTC,CASSSGRGETQYF
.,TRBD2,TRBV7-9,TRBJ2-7,TGTGCCAGCAGCTCCCTAGCGGGAGGCTCCTACGAGCAGTACTTC,CASSSLAGGSYEQYF
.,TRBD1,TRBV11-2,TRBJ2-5,TGTGCCAGCAGCTTTCGCCCCGGGACAGCCCAAGAGACCCAGTACTTC,CASSFRPGTAQETQYF
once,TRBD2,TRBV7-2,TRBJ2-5,TGTGCCAGCGGCGGGAGGGTAAAAGAGACCCAGTACTTC,CASGGRVKETQYF
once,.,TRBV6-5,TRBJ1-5,TGTGCCAGCAGTTATAACAGGGCCAGCAATCAGCCCCAGCATTTT,CASSYNRASNQPQHF
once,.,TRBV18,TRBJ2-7,TGTGCCAGCTCGAGGGATAGCTCCTACGAGCAGTACTTC,CASSRDSSYEQYF
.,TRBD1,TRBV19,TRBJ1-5,TGTGCCACAGCCGGGACAGGGGCCGCACAGCCCCAGCATTTT,CATAGTGAAQPQHF
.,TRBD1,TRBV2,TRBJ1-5,TGTGCCAGCAGTGGAGGACAGGGACGCCGCAATCAGCCCCAGCATTTT,CASSGGQGRRNQPQHF
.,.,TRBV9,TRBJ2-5,TGTGCCAGCAGCCTAGGGAACGGGCAAGAGACCCAGTACTTC,CASSLGNGQETQYF
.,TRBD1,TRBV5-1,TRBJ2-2,TGCGCCAGCAGCCACGCAGGGGGTGGGAACACCGGGGAGCTGTTTTTT,CASSHAGGGNTGELFF
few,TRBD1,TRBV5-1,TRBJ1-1,TGCGCCAGCAGCTTCGAGAGGACAGGGGGGAACACTGAAGCTTTCTTT,CASSFERTGGNTEAFF
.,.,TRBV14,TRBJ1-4,TGTGCCAGCAGCCAAGATCAACTCCTGACCTATGCAACTAGTAATGAAAAACTGTTTTTT,CASSQDQLLTYATSNEKLFF
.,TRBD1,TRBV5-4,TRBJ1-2,TGTGCCAGCAGCTTTCGACAGGGGGCAAGTATTAACTATGGCTACACCTTC,CASSFRQGASINYGYTF
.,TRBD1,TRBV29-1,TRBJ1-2,TGCAGCGTTGAAGAGGAGGTAAAGGACAGGGATTATGGCTACACCTTC,CSVEEEVKDRDYGYTF
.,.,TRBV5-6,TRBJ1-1,TGTGCCAGCAGCTTGGGGGTTCCAGGGGCAGGGACTGAAGCTTTCTTT,CASSLGVPGAGTEAFF
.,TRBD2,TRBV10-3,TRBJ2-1,TGTGCCATCAGGGGGGGACTAGCGGGAAACAATGAGCAGTTCTTC,CAIRGGLAGNNEQFF
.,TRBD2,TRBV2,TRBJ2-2,TGTGCCAGCAGTGAGACTAGCGGATGGATGAACCCCGGGGAGCTGTTTTTT,CASSETSGWMNPGELFF
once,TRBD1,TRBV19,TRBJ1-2,TGTGCCAGTAGGACCACCGGGACAGGGGGGAACTATGGCTACACCTTC,CASRTTGTGGNYGYTF
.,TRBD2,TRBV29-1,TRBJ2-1,TGCAGCGTATTAGCGGGGGTGACTTACAATGAGCAGTTCTTC,CSVLAGVTYNEQFF